The sequence of this T cell receptor (beta chain) was determined in a study of cytomegalovirus exposure and HLA in healthy donors (dated by TCRdb to about 2017). In terms of the full investigation: In an earlier analysis of roughly 500 of the donors, 250 to 350 Gb of sequence data and some 100 million unique TCR beta sequences from about 190 million T cells were reported. An early release that covered about 600 HLA-typed donors contained about 290 gigabases of sequencing data and tens of millions of unique TCR sequences. The genetic ancestry cluster associated with self-reported Caucasian donors included roughly four fifths of the roughly 400 genotyped donors. The study was designed to test whether signatures of past pathogen exposure could be identified by cataloging public T cell receptors. Using immunosequencing, the study profiled T cell repertoires from 666 subjects and related those repertoires to cytomegalovirus serostatus. Besides the first cohort of about 730 subjects, a separate validation cohort made up of over 95 different subjects was used. The study combined high-throughput TCR immunosequencing, statistical association of individual TCRs with disease status, and machine learning to predict cytomegalovirus infection status. In a later analysis, previously published TCR beta repertoires from some 640 donors were re-analyzed and high-resolution HLA genotyping was added so that TCR occurrence patterns could be studied. Rather than using new phenotypic data, the later analysis identified candidate immune exposures from TCR beta sequences and from how often those sequences occurred across donors. An earlier analysis of fewer than 700 of the donors applied high-throughput TCR beta sequencing to assess whether each TCR beta V gene segment acted as functional or pseudogenic. Donor age, sex, ethnicity and CMV serostatus were compiled together with the repertoire data. In a later genetic analysis, genome-wide SNP genotypes for 398 of the 666 donors were used, and that subset was treated as a discovery cohort. All discovery cohort repertoires had been generated on a single sequencing platform. Class I and class II HLA loci were covered by the typing at four-digit resolution. Typing coverage varied by locus: about 629-640 donors for A, B, C, DRB1 and DQB1; some 520 for DQA1; around 570 for DPA1; about 450 for DPB1. Roughly five DR-DQ haplotypes were handled as single units for association and clustering because linkage in the cohort was strong. Across 300 to 500 genotyped donors of the cohort, an average of about 220,000 unique TCR beta nucleotide sequences per donor were sequenced, and approximately 17% of those sequences were non-productive. On the study overall, not on this receptor specifically: Immune exposure information for the cohort was limited to CMV serostatus. The classifier was reported to diagnose cytomegalovirus status with high specificity and sensitivity in both the original cohort and the validation cohort. When HLA alleles, especially DR and DQ, strongly co-occurred, attributing TCR associations to individual alleles was difficult. The earlier analysis of some 560 of the donors excluded roughly 16 rarely observed V segments, including chromosome 9 orphons, because counts were too low. In vitro tests confirmed that a few of the cytomegalovirus-associated TCR beta chains recognize cytomegalovirus antigens. The authors suggested that the approach could potentially be extended to other disease states and immunological phenotypes. A later analysis found that HLA-associated TCR beta chains were more clonally expanded and had lower generation probabilities than equally common non-associated chains. V-gene and J-gene trimming of TCR beta chains was associated with a missense DCLRE1C variant in a later genetic analysis, and the association was replicated in an independent cohort. A later analysis reported that several top co-occurrence clusters appeared linked to parvovirus B19, influenza, CMV and Epstein-Barr virus. In the study, some 160 TCR beta chains were listed as associated with cytomegalovirus. A later genetic analysis reported fewer N-insertions in productive TCRs among donors in an Asian-associated ancestry cluster than the roughly 700-donor mean. Presence/absence analyses assumed roughly uniform sequencing depth across donors, an assumption that may not hold. A cluster of highly shared sequence variants was judged likely to be a technical artifact of the sequencing pipeline. Linkage disequilibrium might explain the correlated functional status among segregating V segments, but an unknown experimental factor could not be ruled out. Only TCR beta chains were sequenced in this cohort, and the absence of alpha or paired-chain data limited detectable features. In a later analysis, the rate of TCR association differed among HLA loci, with DRB1 alleles having the most associated TCRs and HLA-C alleles having the fewest. Because HLA typing was missing for some donors at each locus, association tests included only the typed subset. In a later analysis, around 15,000 TCR beta sequences were associated with specific HLA alleles at a false discovery rate of 0.05. Most TCR sequences were seen in very few donors, while some public TCRs were found in many individuals. A further reported finding was that TCR beta sequences accurately predicted the HLA-A and HLA-B alleles for most subjects in the first cohort. In an earlier analysis of about 600 of the donors, most TCR beta V segments appeared in productive rearrangements about 90% or about 30% of the time, broadly matching IMGT annotations. According to a later analysis, most CMV-associated TCR beta chains appeared to be HLA-restricted, and the HLA associations seemed to be driven largely by CMV exposure.

In total, more than 500 healthy bone marrow donors made up the cohort. At the time of sampling, every cohort member was nominally healthy, though immune exposures that went unrecorded were likely present. The donor was CMV seropositive and was included in the group of 250 to 300 seropositive cohort members. Each donor provided a peripheral blood sample, and peripheral blood mononuclear cells were used for TCR beta sequencing. The Qiagen DNeasy Blood Extraction Kit was used to extract genomic DNA from the blood cell samples. This clone was counted only a few times. Its cognate antigen has yet to be identified. Nothing much larger sits one base from this clone, and base qualities are not available. Receptors were amplified or captured by the immunoSEQ multiplex PCR assay. For the multiplex PCR, a mixture combining 60 forward primers for TCR Vbeta segments and 13 reverse primers for TCR Jbeta segments was used. Amplification of the CDR3 region of rearranged TCR beta genes was performed with a multiplex PCR assay on genomic DNA. On the Illumina HiSeq System, the amplified TCR beta libraries were sequenced as 87-base-pair reads. Turning to the authors' computational methods: In a later analysis, tens of millions of unique TCR beta chains were counted across the roughly 670 repertoires, and roughly 10 million of these chains were shared by at least two donors. Raw reads were error-corrected and collapsed into unique sequences by a nearest-neighbor algorithm in which closely related sequences were merged to remove PCR and sequencing errors. To assign V, D and J gene segments, CDR3 sequences were aligned to IMGT reference sequences. Each retained sequence needed at least a six-nucleotide match to both a V gene segment and a J gene segment. A rearrangement was called productive if the CDR3 had no stop codons and remained in frame with V and J, and every other rearrangement was called non-productive. CDR3 was defined according to IMGT convention as the region running from the second conserved V-encoded cysteine to the conserved J-encoded phenylalanine. The earlier analysis of a few hundred of the donors excluded sequences that lacked an unambiguous match to a single V gene segment. An earlier analysis of over 450 of the donors classified V segments as functional when productive rearrangements were above 56.7% and as segregating when the standard deviation between donors was above 5%. A statistical classification framework was built for diagnosing cytomegalovirus status from the catalog of TCR beta chain sequences. In a later analysis, TCR nucleotide sequences were compared against IMGT/GENE-DB human TR gene sequences so that V and J genes could be assigned. A later analysis assigned CDR3 sequences and most-parsimonious VDJ recombination scenarios with the TCRdist pipeline. In a later analysis, every TCR beta chain was defined by the combination of its CDR3 amino acid sequence and its V-gene family, and reads without a unique V-gene family were dropped. As a way to deal with suspected cross-contamination and a sequencing artifact, a later analysis dropped approximately 570 nucleotide sequences that were highly shared and had low generation probability. In a later analysis, a clonal expansion index for each public chain was calculated from normalized within-repertoire ranks of inferred template counts. In a later analysis, generation probabilities were computed using a VDJ recombination model fitted to out-of-frame rearrangements, and the results were checked against IGoR. A later analysis scored TCR-TCR, TCR-HLA and TCR-CMV co-occurrence with hypergeometric tests, applying a repertoire-size bias correction to TCR pairs. False discovery rates were estimated in a later analysis by permuting HLA or CMV assignments 20 times. In a later analysis, co-occurring TCRs were grouped using DBSCAN, with TCRdist sequence similarity added in when clustering inside HLA-allele-positive subsets. Repertoires with fewer than 30,000 or more than 120,000 public chains were left out of co-occurrence clustering, as were five repertoires with anomalous nucleotide sharing. Imported from immuneACCESS, the table was reduced by TCRdb to in-frame sequences with V and J called. These copies leave out some clones; in studies compared against another copy, an unresolved V gene accounts for under half, and the cause of the remainder is not known. V and J calls plus clone size are reproduced from that table; the DNA served to infer D and trimming. In this sample the table shows 150,000 or so clones, 60% to 85% of which occur a single time. The ten most abundant clones make up 10% to 15% of the sample.

Sequenced material: PBMCs. This receptor was obtained from a man between 35 and 55 years old in good health and CMV-seropositive.

The CDR3 region reads CASSMAPGYEQYF. The nucleotides are TGTGCCAGTAGTATGGCCCCGGGCTACGAGCAGTACTTC. The rearrangement joined TRBV19 to TRBJ2-7; too little of a D gene remains to name it. As encoded in the germline V gene (reference sequence), CDR1 is LNHDA while CDR2 is SQIVND. V sheds 3 bases and J sheds 3 bases, leaving 9 bases between their ends. The CDR3 measures 13 amino acids from cysteine to phenylalanine. Only CDR3 DNA remains: 39 bases, in frame from the first base. Outside the CDR3, residues come from the reference TRBV19 and TRBJ2-7 proteins, so the full variable domain is: DGGITQSPKYLFRKEGQNVTLSCEQNLNHDAMYWYRQDPGQGLRLIYYSQIVNDFQKGDIAEGYSVSREKKESFPLTVTSAQKNPTAFYLCASSMAPGYEQYFGPGTRLTVT.